This T cell receptor (beta chain) was recorded in a study of CD8 T cells in ankylosing spondylitis (dated by TCRdb to the late 2010s). Some background on the complete study: T cell receptor beta repertoires were profiled in healthy donors and ankylosing spondylitis patients so that disease-linked TCR variants could be found. The full study cohort was made up of over 20 ankylosing spondylitis patients and 108 healthy donors. Samples of peripheral blood were taken, and for ankylosing spondylitis patients, synovial fluid was collected as well.

Study-wide findings and limitations: Some motif variants had previously been reported in the synovial fluid and blood of reactive arthritis patients, which suggests shared mechanisms of disease initiation. The disease-linked clones were reported as significantly enriched in matched synovial fluid samples from ankylosing spondylitis patients. The disease-linked clones had a CD8+ phenotype and were found at relatively low frequencies in peripheral blood. Blood from ankylosing spondylitis patients appeared to be characterized by a TCR beta motif made up of seven or eight highly homologous amino acid variants.

From its cysteine to its phenylalanine, the CDR3 spans 15 amino acids. Only the CDR3 DNA stays, 45 bases, in frame from base 1. CDR1 and CDR2 (SEHNR, FQNEAQ) derive from the germline V gene (reference sequence). V drops 1 base and J drops 5 bases, leaving 11 bases in between. The sample was run on an Illumina HiSeq 2500. TCR beta libraries were prepared by quantitative 5'-RACE with molecular barcodes. As for the original processing: Disease-linked TCR variants were identified with a new computational method built on a probabilistic model of VDJ rearrangement. The public reads were reanalyzed by TCRdb: fastp trimming at Q25, MiXCR alignment, in-frame beta chains only. Every CDR3 protein is listed once, alongside the most common genes and DNA of its rows. The V and J calls reflect TCRdb's pipeline rather than the authors' work. This sample gives fewer than 550,000 distinct CDR3 sequences in total; approximately 5.3% of them show up just once. The ten largest account for 3% to 4% of the sample.

This clonotype was detected ten times or more. Its antigen is not yet known. No much larger clone is present one base from it, and per-base qualities are unavailable. This TCR was sampled from a male donor with ankylosing spondylitis. In this chain, TRBV7-9 is recombined with TRBJ2-2, with no confidently assigned D gene. The sample comprised blood, either unsorted or a sorted T cell fraction (not recorded which). The CDR3 is CASSLEGPSTGELFF. Here is the DNA: TGTGCCAGCAGCTTAGAAGGGCCTTCTACCGGGGAGCTGTTTTTT.